A selection of T cell receptor beta chains follows, all from one sample in a study of OX40 agonist ivuxolimab in advanced cancers. Clones were read by immunoSEQ multiplex PCR, and TCRdb kept only the in-frame ones, dropping some. The sample holds more than 75,000 clones, over 75% seen once. The material sequenced was CD4+ or CD8+ T cells sorted from blood, taken in a trial of the OX40 agonist ivuxolimab. The receptors derive from an adult with an advanced solid tumor such as melanoma, head and neck, liver or kidney cancer. The CDR3 runs from the conserved cysteine through the conserved F or W. D genes are given only for firm matches. The size entry is marked missing in some rows and otherwise reads once, few, many or a size class.

j_gene	d_gene	abundance	len	v_gene	CDR3aa	CDR3nt
TRBJ1-5	-	-	13	TRBV6-1	CASSGDRNQPQHF	TGTGCCAGCAGTGGCGACAGGAATCAGCCCCAGCATTTT
TRBJ2-5	TRBD2	-	14	TRBV6-6	CASSYAGGQETQYF	TGTGCCAGCAGTTACGCGGGAGGGCAAGAGACCCAGTACTTC
TRBJ2-6	-	-	17	TRBV11-2	CASSSVKGGPGANVLTF	TGTGCCAGCAGCTCGGTCAAGGGGGGACCTGGGGCCAACGTCCTGACTTTC
TRBJ2-3	-	-	14	TRBV18	CASSPLASSDTQYF	TGTGCCAGCTCACCCCTGGCGAGTTCAGATACGCAGTATTTT
TRBJ1-2	TRBD1	-	15	TRBV4-1	CASSPTGGANYGYTF	TGCGCCAGCAGCCCAACAGGGGGCGCTAACTATGGCTACACCTTC
TRBJ1-6	-	-	16	TRBV19	CASSPPRTGAGSPLHF	TGTGCCAGTAGTCCCCCTCGGACGGGAGCGGGATCACCCCTCCACTTT
TRBJ1-5	TRBD1	-	16	TRBV28	CASRGRGQGGNQPQHF	TGTGCCAGCAGGGGCAGGGGACAGGGGGGCAATCAGCCCCAGCATTTT
TRBJ1-3	-	-	16	TRBV4-1	CASSQPRLISGNTIYF	TGCGCCAGCAGCCAACCCAGACTGATCTCTGGAAACACCATATATTTT
TRBJ2-3	TRBD1	-	16	TRBV5-6	CASSLVGQGGTDTQYF	TGTGCCAGCAGCTTGGTAGGCCAGGGGGGCACAGATACGCAGTATTTT
TRBJ1-3	-	-	16	TRBV29-1	CSVKVRVGASGNTIYF	TGCAGCGTAAAAGTTAGAGTGGGGGCCTCTGGAAACACCATATATTTT
TRBJ2-3	-	-	17	TRBV2	CASRLGLGGAGTDTQYF	TGTGCCAGCAGACTCGGTTTAGGGGGGGCTGGCACAGATACGCAGTATTTT
TRBJ2-7	-	once	15	TRBV6-5	CASSYSMGPLYEQYF	TGTGCCAGCAGTTACTCGATGGGACCGCTCTACGAGCAGTACTTC
TRBJ2-3	-	-	13	TRBV7-2	CASSVPGGFTQYF	TGTGCCAGCAGCGTCCCTGGGGGGTTTACGCAGTATTTT
TRBJ2-3	-	-	14	TRBV27	CASRRGEGPDTQYF	TGTGCGTCGCGAAGGGGGGAGGGCCCCGATACGCAGTATTTT
TRBJ2-2	-	-	18	TRBV28	CASSSRRGLRRDTGELFF	TGTGCCAGCAGTTCGCGGCGGGGACTCCGCAGAGACACCGGGGAGCTGTTTTTT
TRBJ1-2	-	-	14	TRBV18	CASSPDLTNYGYTF	TGTGCCAGCTCACCAGACCTCACTAACTATGGCTACACCTTC
TRBJ1-5	-	-	14	TRBV2	CASSVTVKNQPQHF	TGTGCCAGCAGTGTGACGGTTAAAAATCAGCCCCAGCATTTT
TRBJ2-7	TRBD2	-	15	TRBV5-1	CASSFTSGRTYEQYF	TGCGCCAGCAGCTTCACTAGCGGGAGGACCTACGAGCAGTACTTC
TRBJ1-2	-	-	13	TRBV19	CASSILDRRGYTF	TGTGCCAGTAGTATCCTGGACCGGCGGGGCTACACCTTC
TRBJ2-2	-	-	13	TRBV14	CASSQEPLVELFF	TGTGCCAGCAGCCAAGAGCCTCTGGTGGAGCTGTTTTTT
TRBJ1-2	-	-	14	TRBV28	CASSLWGGVYGYTF	TGTGCCAGCAGTTTATGGGGAGGGGTATATGGCTACACCTTC
TRBJ2-2	-	-	15	TRBV7-2	CASSPGARLAGELFF	TGTGCCAGCAGCCCCGGAGCACGGTTGGCCGGGGAGCTGTTTTTT
TRBJ1-2	-	few	12	TRBV5-4	CASSLDGAGYTF	TGTGCCAGCAGCTTGGACGGGGCGGGCTACACCTTC
TRBJ1-2	-	-	14	TRBV28	CASSLRRADYGYTF	TGTGCCAGCAGTCTCCGCAGGGCAGACTATGGCTACACCTTC
TRBJ2-2	TRBD2	once	16	TRBV4-3	CASSQEAGGPTGELFF	TGCGCCAGCAGCCAAGAAGCGGGAGGGCCCACCGGGGAGCTGTTTTTT
TRBJ2-3	TRBD2	-	15	TRBV2	CASRRGLAAINTQYF	TGTGCCAGCAGACGCGGACTAGCTGCGATCAATACGCAGTATTTT
TRBJ1-2	-	-	13	TRBV5-1	CASSSGQLDGYTF	TGCGCCAGCAGCTCAGGACAGCTTGATGGCTACACCTTC
TRBJ1-3	-	few	20	TRBV5-1	CASSLAFIPPITSSGNTIYF	TGCGCCAGCAGCTTGGCCTTTATCCCCCCAATTACTAGCTCTGGAAACACCATATATTTT
TRBJ1-1	-	-	14	TRBV28	CASRPGRLNTEAFF	TGTGCCAGCAGACCCGGACGGCTGAACACTGAAGCTTTCTTT
TRBJ1-1	-	-	13	TRBV2	CASNPPRRTEAFF	TGTGCCAGCAACCCCCCTCGTCGAACTGAAGCTTTCTTT
TRBJ1-1	-	-	14	TRBV7-9	CASSLRQENTEAFF	TGTGCCAGCAGCTTACGGCAGGAGAACACTGAAGCTTTCTTT
TRBJ1-2	TRBD1	-	14	TRBV2	CASSIGTVNYGYTF	TGTGCCAGCAGTATCGGGACAGTCAACTATGGCTACACCTTC
TRBJ1-2	-	-	15	TRBV6-5	CASSYSGTAPYRYTF	TGTGCCAGCAGTTACTCTGGAACGGCCCCCTATCGCTACACCTTC
TRBJ2-3	-	-	15	TRBV7-2	CASSLASPTADTQYF	TGTGCCAGCAGCTTAGCGTCTCCCACCGCAGATACGCAGTATTTT
TRBJ2-1	-	-	14	TRBV15	CATSMVSSYNEQFF	TGTGCCACTTCAATGGTGAGCTCCTACAATGAGCAGTTCTTC
TRBJ2-7	TRBD1	-	14	TRBV27	CASRKTGGSHEQYF	TGTGCCAGCAGGAAGACAGGGGGTTCCCACGAGCAGTACTTC
TRBJ2-5	TRBD1	-	16	TRBV9	CASSNRDRSSQETQYF	TGTGCCAGCAGCAATCGGGACAGATCATCACAAGAGACCCAGTACTTC
TRBJ1-5	-	few	15	TRBV28	CATNPGWTDNQPQHF	TGTGCCACGAACCCAGGGTGGACCGACAATCAGCCCCAGCATTTT
TRBJ2-5	-	-	12	TRBV11-2	CASRPAGETQYF	TGTGCCAGCAGGCCTGCGGGGGAGACCCAGTACTTC
TRBJ2-5	-	-	13	TRBV2	CASSVPGVETQYF	TGTGCCAGCAGTGTTCCAGGGGTTGAGACCCAGTACTTC
TRBJ2-1	-	-	12	TRBV5-1	CASSLEVGEQFF	TGCGCCAGCAGCTTGGAGGTGGGGGAGCAGTTCTTC
TRBJ2-5	-	-	13	TRBV4-1	CASSYGLQETQYF	TGCGCCAGCAGCTACGGTCTCCAAGAGACCCAGTACTTC
TRBJ2-1	-	-	11	TRBV2	CASTSYNEQFF	TGTGCCAGCACGTCCTACAATGAGCAGTTCTTC
TRBJ2-3	-	-	13	TRBV5-1	CASSAGGSDTQYF	TGCGCCAGCAGCGCAGGTGGGTCAGATACGCAGTATTTT
TRBJ1-2	-	-	12	TRBV7-9	CASSSSLYGYTF	TGTGCCAGCAGTTCAAGTCTCTATGGCTACACCTTC
TRBJ1-4	-	-	12	TRBV28	CASSFLREKLFF	TGTGCCAGCAGTTTTCTTCGGGAAAAACTGTTTTTT
TRBJ2-5	-	few	14	TRBV21-1	CASSKARLRETQYF	TGTGCCAGCAGCAAAGCCCGACTCCGAGAGACCCAGTACTTC
TRBJ1-5	TRBD1	-	16	TRBV28	CASSSPGTGGNQPQHF	TGTGCCAGCAGTTCGCCCGGGACAGGCGGCAATCAGCCCCAGCATTTT
TRBJ2-7	-	few	13	TRBV2	CASSRRMAYEQYF	TGTGCCAGCAGCAGACGGATGGCCTACGAGCAGTACTTC
TRBJ2-7	-	many	12	TRBV29-1	CSVSTGTYEQYF	TGCAGCGTGTCAACAGGGACCTACGAGCAGTACTTC
TRBJ1-1	-	-	15	TRBV9	CASSVGRLRNTEAFF	TGTGCCAGCAGCGTAGGTCGCCTTAGGAACACTGAAGCTTTCTTT
TRBJ2-3	-	-	14	TRBV7-3	CASSFGLRTDTQYF	TGTGCCAGCAGCTTCGGCCTGCGCACAGATACGCAGTATTTT
TRBJ1-4	-	once	15	TRBV2	CASRPSGLGSGKLFF	TGTGCCAGCAGGCCGTCGGGTCTTGGGTCGGGCAAACTGTTTTTT
TRBJ1-6	-	few	14	TRBV10-3	CAISVGGAGSPLHF	TGTGCCATCAGTGTGGGGGGGGCCGGTTCACCCCTCCACTTT
TRBJ2-3	-	-	13	TRBV12-5	CASASDRQDTQYF	TGTGCTAGTGCCTCAGACCGGCAAGATACGCAGTATTTT
TRBJ1-2	-	-	15	TRBV11-3	CASSLHGGWNYGYTF	TGTGCCAGCAGCTTACACGGGGGCTGGAACTATGGCTACACCTTC
TRBJ2-1	-	-	14	TRBV4-1	CASSQTYQSGEQFF	TGCGCCAGCAGCCAGACATACCAGAGCGGTGAGCAGTTCTTC
TRBJ1-5	TRBD1	-	16	TRBV2	CASRKEQGAINQPQHF	TGTGCCAGCAGAAAGGAGCAGGGGGCTATCAATCAGCCCCAGCATTTT
TRBJ2-3	-	-	13	TRBV11-2	CASSLDSTDTQYF	TGTGCCAGCAGCTTAGACAGCACAGATACGCAGTATTTT